This T cell receptor beta chain was captured in a study of regulatory T cells in long-lasting Graves disease. This clonotype was found many times. The CDR3 has 15 amino acids. Germline V gene sequence: CDR1 SQVTM, CDR2 ANQGSEA. Trimming at V came to 0 bases and at J to 9 bases, leaving 5 bases not matched to a gene. Time point defined: newly diagnosed GD, antithyroid drugs for less than 3 months. Following extraction of RNA from PBMCs, that RNA was used to make the TCR library. Arm-PCR of CDR3 regions and iRepertoire HTBI primers were the basis on which TCR beta libraries were built. TCRdb processed the multiplex PCR reads anew with MiXCR; each CDR3 protein has one entry. This table has more than 300,000 distinct CDR3 sequences, about 10% appearing once. These same data were also listed under a study on T cells in Graves' hyperthyroidism and ophthalmopathy.

The chain links TRBV29-1 to TRBJ1-6; TRBD1 matches 10 bases. Sequenced material: peripheral blood mononuclear cells (PBMCs), taken at new diagnosis, from a patient treated with antithyroid drugs. This receptor was identified in a woman under 30 with Graves disease. In DNA, the CDR3 is TGCAGCGTTGAAGAACTCGGGACAGGGGTTTCACCCCTCCACTTT. As protein: CSVEELGTGVSPLHF.